This T cell receptor (beta chain) is drawn from a study of blood T cell repertoires in COVID-19. Turning to the study itself: T cells, B-cell-depleted T cells, or PBMCs provided the cDNA or gDNA that served as material.

Measured with immunoSEQ multiplex PCR; TCRdb has only the in-frame clones, and not every one. The data contain around 200,000 clones, roughly nine tenths of them singletons. This clone turned up a few times. The TCR was taken from a woman in her fifties or sixties with acute or convalescent COVID-19. Sequences were obtained from peripheral blood.

The CDR3, as DNA: TGCGCCAGCAGCCAAGTCTATGGCAATCAGCCCCAGCATTTT. This translates into CASSQVYGNQPQHF. The chain uses TRBV4-3 and TRBJ1-5; D call uncertain. CDR1 and CDR2 (germline): LGHNA, YSLEER. CDR3 length equals 14 residues. Between the trimmed V and J ends, which lost 1 base and 2 bases, there was a span of 6 bases.